These 22 T cell receptor beta chains were sequenced from one sample in a study of T cell responses to AZD1222 COVID-19 vaccine. TCRdb keeps only in-frame clones here, not all; method: immunoSEQ multiplex PCR. The sample records 250,000 to 300,000 clones, 90% to 95% being singletons. The starting material was peripheral blood, obtained 28 days after the second AZD1222 dose. The receptors come from an adult who received the AZD1222 COVID-19 vaccine.

The chain joins TRBV30 to TRBJ2-7; 9 bases are shared with TRBD1. The V and J ends lost 2 bases and 6 bases, in that order; junction bases with no gene match: 5. Per the germline V gene, CDR1 is GTSNPN and CDR2 is SVGIG (reference sequence). The CDR3 consists of 13 residues. The DNA of the CDR3 is TGTGCCTGGAGTCGGGACAGGGTGGTCGAGCAGTACTTC. Amino acids: CAWSRDRVVEQYF.

This clone was picked up one time. The rearrangement links TRBV19 to TRBJ1-1; D perhaps matches TRBD1 (5 bases). Germline CDR1 reads LNHDA; CDR2 reads SQIVND (reference sequence). Trimming stripped 3 bases from V and 0 bases from J, with 11 bases between. The CDR3 is made up of 15 amino acids. The CDR3 protein is CASSIGTAMNTEAFF. Here the CDR3 DNA reads TGTGCCAGTAGTATTGGGACCGCGATGAACACTGAAGCTTTCTTT. Together with reference TRBV19 and TRBJ1-1, the CDR3 gives the full variable domain: DGGITQSPKYLFRKEGQNVTLSCEQNLNHDAMYWYRQDPGQGLRLIYYSQIVNDFQKGDIAEGYSVSREKKESFPLTVTSAQKNPTAFYLCASSIGTAMNTEAFFGQGTRLTVV.

The rearrangement links TRBV2 to TRBJ2-7; 8 positions match TRBD1. The length of the CDR3 is 14 residues. Germline CDR1 reads SNHLY; CDR2 reads FYNNEI. V was pared by 8 bases and J by 5 bases, with 11 bases of the junction left unmatched. CDR3 nucleotide sequence: TGTGCCAGCGGGCCGGACAGGGTGGTCCACGAGCAGTACTTC. Translation: CASGPDRVVHEQYF.

For the CDR3, the DNA is TGCGCCAGCAGTGACGGACAGGCGGGCAAAAACATTCAGTACTTC. Translation: CASSDGQAGKNIQYF. The chain couples TRBV10-1 to TRBJ2-4, with 7 positions matching TRBD1. This CDR3 has 15 residues. The germline CDR1 and CDR2 sequences are WNHNN and SYGVQD (reference sequence). V was clipped by 3 bases and J by 3 bases; unmatched bases: 5.

This clone showed up just once. This rearrangement joins TRBV7-9 to TRBJ2-1, with 9 bases identical to TRBD1. The V and J ends lost 1 base and 3 bases, in that order; junction bases with no gene match: 4. This CDR3 has 16 amino acids. Germline V gene lookup returns CDR1 SEHNR and CDR2 FQNEAQ (reference sequence). CDR3: CASSLEGTGNYNEQFF. The CDR3 DNA sequence: TGTGCCAGCAGCTTAGAAGGGACAGGGAACTACAATGAGCAGTTCTTC.

DNA of the CDR3: TGTGCCAGCAGACCCAGCGGTGGGGGTGGAAACACCATATATTTT. Translated, it gives CASRPSGGGGNTIYF. The rearrangement joins TRBV2 to TRBJ1-3; D perhaps matches TRBD1 (5 bases). Germline CDR1 SNHLY, CDR2 FYNNEI. V was trimmed by 6 bases and J by 3 bases, leaving 15 bases between them. The CDR3 contains 15 residues.

The CDR3 loop is CASTKEETLLGYTF. CDR3 coding DNA: TGTGCCAGCACAAAGGAGGAGACCTTGCTGGGCTACACCTTC. The gene calls are TRBV2 and TRBJ1-2; D not resolved. Germline loops: CDR1 SNHLY, CDR2 FYNNEI. The CDR3 is made up of 14 amino acids. V lost 7 bases to trimming and J lost 8 bases, with 20 bases between them.

The table lists this clone with a count of one. This chain connects TRBV11-2 to TRBJ2-3; maybe TRBD2 (5 bases). This CDR3 spans 15 amino acids. V lost 7 bases and J 4 bases, leaving 18 bases between the germline ends. Germline CDR1 and CDR2: SGHAT and FQNNGV. The CDR3: CASTLERLGADTQYF. In DNA form, the CDR3 reads TGTGCCAGCACCCTCGAGCGGCTGGGTGCAGATACGCAGTATTTT.

The chain uses TRBV19 and TRBJ2-1; D possibly corresponds to TRBD2 (6 bases). Trimming removed 6 bases from V and 4 bases from J, with 16 bases in between. The CDR3 runs 15 residues. Germline assignment: CDR1 LNHDA and CDR2 SQIVND (reference sequence). CDR3 protein: CASSLGGEVYNEQFF. CDR3 nucleotides: TGTGCCAGTAGCTTGGGGGGAGAGGTTTACAATGAGCAGTTCTTC.

The rearrangement joins TRBV5-1 to TRBJ1-2; D may be TRBD1 (6 bases). The CDR3 totals 16 residues. Trimming left V 0 bases short and J 2 bases short, with 14 bases between. Per germline, CDR1 SGHRS and CDR2 YFSETQ. The CDR3: CASSLGGDTRNYGYTF. CDR3 sequence (DNA): TGCGCCAGCAGCTTGGGCGGGGACACTCGAAACTATGGCTACACCTTC.

The chain joins TRBV5-5 to TRBJ1-1; D remains unclear. The V gene's germline CDR1 is SGHKS and CDR2 YYEKEE (reference sequence). The CDR3 length is 13 residues. Trimming pared 1 base from V and 3 bases from J, leaving 7 bases between. The CDR3 sequence: CASSLYTYTEAFF. The CDR3 DNA sequence: TGTGCCAGCAGCTTGTACACTTACACTGAAGCTTTCTTT.

This clone is a singleton in its sample. The J gene is TRBJ2-7, the V gene TRBV28, with 8 bases lining up with TRBD1. The CDR3 consists of 15 residues. V trimming: 6 bases; J trimming: 3 bases; junction bases outside the gene matches: 10. CDR1 and CDR2 from the germline V gene are MDHEN and SYDVKM. CDR3: CASRTGAAGDYEQYF. The CDR3 DNA is TGTGCCAGCAGGACAGGGGCCGCAGGGGACTACGAGCAGTACTTC.

This rearrangement joins TRBV9 to TRBJ1-3, with 9 bases lining up with TRBD1. The CDR3 contains 16 residues. The V gene end was trimmed by 3 bases and the J gene end by 5 bases; junction bases not matched to a gene: 9. Germline V lookup: CDR1 SGDLS, CDR2 YYNGEE. In nucleotides, the CDR3 is TGTGCCAGCAGCGCAGCCTTGGGACAGGGAAGAAACACCATATATTTT. This codes for CASSAALGQGRNTIYF.

CDR3 loop: CASSQGRGQLNSPLHF. Here the CDR3 DNA reads TGTGCCAGCAGCCAAGGTAGGGGACAGTTGAATTCACCCCTCCACTTT. The chain combines TRBV3-1 (or the pseudogene TRBV3-2) with TRBJ1-6; 7 bases match TRBD1. CDR3 length equals 16 residues. Per germline, CDR1 LGHDT and CDR2 YNNKEL (reference sequence). Losses at the gene ends were 1 base for V and 7 bases for J; bases not matched to a gene: 7.

This clone was seen once. The J gene is TRBJ2-7, the V gene TRBV27; 7 bases match TRBD2. The CDR3 covers 12 residues. Losses at the gene ends were 4 bases for V and 7 bases for J; bases not matched to a gene: 4. Germline V gene sequence: CDR1 MNHEY, CDR2 SMNVEV (reference sequence). CDR3: CASSSSGPEQYF. The CDR3 DNA is TGTGCCAGCAGTTCTAGCGGCCCTGAGCAGTACTTC.

The chain uses TRBV7-2 and TRBJ1-1, with D unresolved. Germline V gene sequence: CDR1 SGHTA, CDR2 FQGNSA. The CDR3 loop spans 13 amino acids. V was cut by 3 bases and J by 2 bases, with 7 bases left in between. Here the CDR3 reads CASSFSSNTEAFF. CDR3 DNA sequence: TGTGCCAGCAGCTTCTCCAGCAACACTGAAGCTTTCTTT.

This sequence joins TRBV10-3 and TRBJ2-3, with 8 bases fitting TRBD2. The germline gives CDR1 ENHRY, CDR2 SYGVKD. V shed 7 bases and J 3 bases; nucleotides not matched to a gene: 9. The CDR3 runs to 15 residues. The CDR3 loop is CAITPTSVGTDTQYF. The CDR3 DNA reads TGTGCCATCACCCCGACTAGCGTAGGGACAGATACGCAGTATTTT.

The CDR3 protein is CASSRDQSTEAFF. CDR3 coding DNA: TGCGCCAGCAGTCGTGATCAGAGCACTGAAGCTTTCTTT. The chain is built from TRBV5-1 and TRBJ1-1; the D is unclear. V was trimmed by 5 bases and J by 4 bases, leaving 12 bases between them. Germline CDR1 SGHRS, CDR2 YFSETQ. This CDR3 has 13 amino acids.

The chain couples TRBV29-1 to TRBJ2-3; TRBD2 agrees at 8 bases. The junction had 8 bases not matched to a gene; V was cut back by 8 bases and J by 1 base. The germline CDR1 and CDR2 sequences are SQVTM and ANQGSEA. This CDR3 has 14 amino acids. The CDR3 loop reads CSSVRREGTDTQYF. The CDR3 DNA reads as TGCAGCTCGGTAAGGCGGGAGGGCACAGATACGCAGTATTTT.

The rearrangement joins TRBV4-1 to TRBJ1-1; D may be TRBD1 (6 bases). This CDR3 comprises 14 residues. Germline assignment: CDR1 MGHRA and CDR2 YSYEKL. V gave up 3 bases and J gave up 4 bases, with 12 bases separating them. The CDR3 DNA reads as TGCGCCAGCAGCCAGTATACAGGGACCACTGAAGCTTTCTTT. The encoded protein is CASSQYTGTTEAFF.

The sample holds one count of this clone. The rearrangement uses TRBV27 and TRBJ2-7; the match to TRBD1 covers 7 bases. This CDR3 is 12 amino acids long. The junction had 3 bases not matched to a gene; V was cut back by 8 bases and J by 2 bases. Germline CDR1 and CDR2: MNHEY and SMNVEV (reference sequence). As DNA, the CDR3 is TGTGCCAGCGGCCAGGGGGCCTACGAGCAGTACTTC. This gives the protein CASGQGAYEQYF.

The V gene is TRBV3-1 (or the pseudogene TRBV3-2), the J gene TRBJ1-3; possible D gene TRBD1, 6 bases. CDR1 LGHDT and CDR2 YNNKEL come from the germline V gene (reference sequence). This CDR3 is 15 amino acids long. The V end was cut by 0 bases, the J end by 3 bases, with 9 bases between. This CDR3 is CASSQERTDGNTIYF. The CDR3 coding sequence is TGTGCCAGCAGCCAAGAGCGGACAGATGGAAACACCATATATTTT.